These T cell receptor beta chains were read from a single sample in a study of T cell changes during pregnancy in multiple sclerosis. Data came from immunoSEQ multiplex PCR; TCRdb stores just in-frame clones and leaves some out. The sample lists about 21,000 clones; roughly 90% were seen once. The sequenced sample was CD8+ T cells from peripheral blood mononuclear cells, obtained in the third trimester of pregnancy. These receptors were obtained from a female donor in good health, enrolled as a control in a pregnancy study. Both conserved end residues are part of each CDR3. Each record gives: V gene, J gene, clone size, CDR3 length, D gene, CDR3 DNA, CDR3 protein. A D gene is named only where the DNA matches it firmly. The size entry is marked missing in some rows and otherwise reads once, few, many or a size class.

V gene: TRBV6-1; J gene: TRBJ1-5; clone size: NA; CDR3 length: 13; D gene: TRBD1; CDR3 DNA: TGTGCCAGCAGTGGTAACAGGGGGCGGCCCCAGCATTTT; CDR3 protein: CASSGNRGRPQHF
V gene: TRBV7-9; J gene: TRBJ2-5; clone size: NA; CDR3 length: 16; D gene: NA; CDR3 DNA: TGTGCCAGCAGCCCCACGGACGCTCTGGGGGGAGAGACCCAGTACTTC; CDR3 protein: CASSPTDALGGETQYF
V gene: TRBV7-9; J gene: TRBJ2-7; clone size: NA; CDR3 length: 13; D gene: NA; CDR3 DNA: TGTGCCAGCAGCCGCGACAGCTCCTACGAGCAGTACTTC; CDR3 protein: CASSRDSSYEQYF
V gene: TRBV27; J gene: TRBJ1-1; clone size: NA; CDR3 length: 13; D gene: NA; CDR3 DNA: TGTGCCAGCAGTTTATGGAGGTTCACTGAAGCTTTCTTT; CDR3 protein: CASSLWRFTEAFF
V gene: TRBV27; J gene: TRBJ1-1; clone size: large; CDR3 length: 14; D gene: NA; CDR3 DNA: TGTGCCAGCAGTCTAGACAGCATGAACACTGAAGCTTTCTTT; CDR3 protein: CASSLDSMNTEAFF
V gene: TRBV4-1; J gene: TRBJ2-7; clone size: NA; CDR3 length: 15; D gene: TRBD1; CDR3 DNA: TGCGCCAGCAGCCTGGTAAGGGACAGGGTGGACGAGCAGTACTTC; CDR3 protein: CASSLVRDRVDEQYF
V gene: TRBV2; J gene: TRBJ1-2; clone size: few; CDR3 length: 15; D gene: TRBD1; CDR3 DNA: TGTGCCAGCAGTGAGGGAAGACAGGGGGCTGGTGGCTACACCTTC; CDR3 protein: CASSEGRQGAGGYTF
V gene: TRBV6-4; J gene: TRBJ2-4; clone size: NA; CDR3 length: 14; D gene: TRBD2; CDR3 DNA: TGTGCCAGCAGTGTGGCTAGCGGGAGTAACATTCAGTACTTC; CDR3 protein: CASSVASGSNIQYF
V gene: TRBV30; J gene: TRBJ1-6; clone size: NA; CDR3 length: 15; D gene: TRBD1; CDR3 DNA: TGTGCCTGGAGTTCCGGGACAGGCCCTAATTCACCCCTCCACTTT; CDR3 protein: CAWSSGTGPNSPLHF
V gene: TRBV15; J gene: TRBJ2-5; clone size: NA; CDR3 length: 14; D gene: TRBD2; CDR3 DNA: TGTGCCACCAGTGTAGCGGGAGAGGTAGAGACCCAGTACTTC; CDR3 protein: CATSVAGEVETQYF
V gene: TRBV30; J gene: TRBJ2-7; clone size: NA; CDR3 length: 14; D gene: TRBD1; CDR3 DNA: TGTGCCGCTGATCCGGGACAGGGGGACTACGAGCAGTACTTC; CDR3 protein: CAADPGQGDYEQYF
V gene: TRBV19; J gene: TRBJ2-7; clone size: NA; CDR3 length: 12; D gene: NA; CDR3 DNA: TGTGCCAGTAGTGCAGGGTTGGAAGAGCAGTACTTC; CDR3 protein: CASSAGLEEQYF